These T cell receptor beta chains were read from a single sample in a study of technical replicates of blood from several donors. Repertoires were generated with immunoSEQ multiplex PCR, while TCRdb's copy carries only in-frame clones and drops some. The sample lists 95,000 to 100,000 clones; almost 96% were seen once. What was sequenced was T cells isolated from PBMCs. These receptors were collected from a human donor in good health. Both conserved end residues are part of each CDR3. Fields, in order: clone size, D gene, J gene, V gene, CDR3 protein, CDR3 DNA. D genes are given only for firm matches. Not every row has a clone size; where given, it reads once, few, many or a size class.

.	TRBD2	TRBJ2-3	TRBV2	CASGAQRGGRNTQYF	TGTGCCAGCGGCGCCCAGCGGGGGGGCAGAAATACGCAGTATTTT
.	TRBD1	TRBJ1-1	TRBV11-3	CASSAGTANTEAFF	TGTGCCAGCAGCGCGGGGACAGCGAACACTGAAGCTTTCTTT
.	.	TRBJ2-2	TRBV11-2	CASSRPGSRDTGELFF	TGTGCCAGCAGCAGACCAGGGTCGCGCGACACCGGGGAGCTGTTTTTT
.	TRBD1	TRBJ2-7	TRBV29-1	CSVPDRSQSYEQYF	TGCAGCGTCCCGGACAGGAGTCAATCCTACGAGCAGTACTTC
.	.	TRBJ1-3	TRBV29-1	CSVEDGRTSGNTIYF	TGCAGCGTTGAAGACGGTCGCACTTCTGGAAACACCATATATTTT
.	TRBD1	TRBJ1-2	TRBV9	CASSTNTGDYGYTF	TGTGCCAGCAGCACCAATACAGGGGACTATGGCTACACCTTC
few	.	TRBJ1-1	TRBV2	CASSGRGNTEAFF	TGTGCCAGCAGTGGCAGGGGGAACACTGAAGCTTTCTTT
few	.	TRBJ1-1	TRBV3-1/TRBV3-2	CASSPPRVF	TGTGCCAGCAGCCCTCCGAGGGTCTTT
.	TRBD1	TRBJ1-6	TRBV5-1	CASSAGQGRGDNSPLHF	TGCGCCAGCAGCGCCGGACAGGGCCGCGGCGATAATTCACCCCTCCACTTT
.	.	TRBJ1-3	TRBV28	CASSTGQPGNTIYF	TGTGCCAGCAGTACTGGACAGCCTGGAAACACCATATATTTT
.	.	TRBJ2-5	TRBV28	CASSSVGFQETQYF	TGTGCCAGCAGTTCCGTTGGCTTCCAAGAGACCCAGTACTTC
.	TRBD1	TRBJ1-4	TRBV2	CASRETGTWTNEKLFF	TGTGCCAGCAGGGAGACAGGGACGTGGACTAATGAAAAACTGTTTTTT
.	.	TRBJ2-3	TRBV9	CASSAGLSDTQYF	TGTGCCAGCAGCGCAGGGTTGTCAGATACGCAGTATTTT
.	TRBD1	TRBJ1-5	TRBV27	CASSLDRGNQPQHF	TGTGCCAGCAGTTTGGACAGGGGGAATCAGCCCCAGCATTTT
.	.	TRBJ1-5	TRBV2	CASSDPHGAKGDQPQHF	TGTGCCAGCAGTGACCCCCACGGCGCGAAAGGGGATCAGCCCCAGCATTTT
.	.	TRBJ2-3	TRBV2	CASSGSADTQYF	TGTGCCAGCAGTGGGTCGGCAGATACGCAGTATTTT
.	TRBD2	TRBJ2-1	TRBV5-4	CASSPGTTVSYNEQFF	TGTGCCAGCAGTCCCGGGACTACCGTTTCCTACAATGAGCAGTTCTTC
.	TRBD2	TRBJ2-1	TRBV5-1	CASSSVNRGGLNEQFF	TGCGCCAGCAGCTCGGTGAATCGGGGGGGACTCAATGAGCAGTTCTTC
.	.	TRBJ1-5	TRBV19	CASSFRTAENQPQHF	TGTGCCAGTAGTTTCAGGACAGCCGAAAATCAGCCCCAGCATTTT
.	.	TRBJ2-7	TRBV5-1	CASSPEGGAYAYEQYF	TGCGCCAGCAGCCCGGAAGGGGGGGCTTATGCCTACGAGCAGTACTTC
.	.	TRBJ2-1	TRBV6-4	CASSRDWRAYNEQFF	TGTGCCAGCAGTCGGGACTGGCGGGCCTACAATGAGCAGTTCTTC
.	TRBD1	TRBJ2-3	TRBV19	CASSRQGTLPSTDTQYF	TGTGCCAGTAGTCGACAGGGGACTCTACCAAGCACAGATACGCAGTATTTT
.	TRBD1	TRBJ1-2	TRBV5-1	CASSPETGTGGINGYTF	TGCGCCAGCAGCCCTGAAACCGGGACAGGGGGCATAAATGGCTACACCTTC
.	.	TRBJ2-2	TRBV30	CAWMIGVGRSGELFF	TGTGCCTGGATGATAGGGGTCGGAAGGTCCGGGGAGCTGTTTTTT
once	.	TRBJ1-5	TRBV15	CATSRSRNQPQHF	TGTGCCACCAGCAGATCCAGGAATCAGCCCCAGCATTTT
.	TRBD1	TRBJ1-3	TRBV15	CATSSGQVRPDTIYF	TGTGCCACCAGCTCGGGACAGGTCCGCCCGGACACCATATATTTT
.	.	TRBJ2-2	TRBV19	CASSIGIGELFF	TGTGCCAGTAGTATCGGTATCGGGGAGCTGTTTTTT
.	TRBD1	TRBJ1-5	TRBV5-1	CASSPRDRSQPQHF	TGCGCCAGCAGCCCCCGGGACAGGTCTCAGCCCCAGCATTTT
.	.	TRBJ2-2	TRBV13	CASSRQVVTGELFF	TGTGCCAGCAGCCGACAGGTGGTCACCGGGGAGCTGTTTTTT
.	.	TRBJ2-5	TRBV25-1	CASGRGSGAQETQYF	TGTGCCAGCGGAAGGGGTTCAGGGGCACAAGAGACCCAGTACTTC
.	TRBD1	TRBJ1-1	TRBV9	CASSGTGLMGTEAFF	TGTGCCAGCAGCGGGACAGGGTTGATGGGCACTGAAGCTTTCTTT
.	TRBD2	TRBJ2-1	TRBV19	CASSKTSGGTVGQFF	TGTGCCAGCTCAAAGACTAGCGGGGGGACAGTGGGGCAGTTCTTC
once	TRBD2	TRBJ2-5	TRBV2	CASRTSGGARETQYF	TGTGCCAGCAGGACTAGCGGGGGGGCACGGGAGACCCAGTACTTC
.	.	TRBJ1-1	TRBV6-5	CASSKGGNTEAFF	TGTGCCAGCAGCAAAGGGGGGAACACTGAAGCTTTCTTT
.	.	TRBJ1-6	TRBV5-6	CASSLDLRDNAHHF	TGTGCCAGCAGCTTGGACCTCCGGGACAACGCACACCACTTT
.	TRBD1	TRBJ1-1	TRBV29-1	CSAVTAGQGTEAFF	TGCAGCGCAGTAACCGCAGGACAGGGCACTGAAGCTTTCTTT
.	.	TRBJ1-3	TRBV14	CASRNQAGSGNTIYF	TGTGCCAGCAGGAATCAAGCAGGGTCTGGAAACACCATATATTTT
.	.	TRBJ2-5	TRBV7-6	CASSFPKPHQETQYF	TGTGCCAGCAGCTTTCCTAAACCCCACCAAGAGACCCAGTACTTC
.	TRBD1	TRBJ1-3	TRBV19	CASSIQGAIGNTIYF	TGTGCCAGTAGTATCCAGGGGGCGATTGGAAACACCATATATTTT
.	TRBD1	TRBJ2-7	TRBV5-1	CASRNGQGASYEQYF	TGCGCCAGCAGAAACGGACAGGGGGCTTCCTACGAGCAGTACTTC
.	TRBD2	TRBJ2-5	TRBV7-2	CASSLGGLAGQETQYF	TGTGCCAGCAGCCTCGGAGGACTAGCGGGCCAAGAGACCCAGTACTTC
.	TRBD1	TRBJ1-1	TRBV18	CASSPGTGRNTEAFF	TGTGCCAGCTCACCCGGGACAGGGAGGAACACTGAAGCTTTCTTT
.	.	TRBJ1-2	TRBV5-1	CASSSAGSNYGYTF	TGCGCCAGCAGCTCTGCAGGTTCTAACTATGGCTACACCTTC
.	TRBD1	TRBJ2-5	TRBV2	CASRSRTGQETQYF	TGTGCCAGCAGGTCTAGGACAGGCCAAGAGACCCAGTACTTC
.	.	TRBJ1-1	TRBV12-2	CASLPLPKGDTEAFF	TGTGCAAGTCTCCCTCTTCCGAAAGGGGACACTGAAGCTTTCTTT
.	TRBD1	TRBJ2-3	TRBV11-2	CASSLGLGQSTDTQYF	TGTGCCAGCAGCTTAGGCCTGGGACAGAGCACAGATACGCAGTATTTT
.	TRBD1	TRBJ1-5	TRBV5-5	CASSLSPTGLFNQPQHF	TGTGCCAGCAGCCTCAGCCCGACAGGGCTATTCAATCAGCCCCAGCATTTT
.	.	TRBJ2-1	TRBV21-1	CASSAGTPDYSSYNEQFF	TGTGCCAGCAGCGCAGGGACTCCCGACTACAGCTCCTACAATGAGCAGTTCTTC
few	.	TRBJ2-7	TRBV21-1	CASSKDARARYEQYF	TGTGCCAGCAGCAAAGACGCGAGAGCTAGATACGAGCAGTACTTC
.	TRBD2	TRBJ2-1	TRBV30	CAWSWGLAYNEQFF	TGTGCCTGGAGTTGGGGACTAGCCTACAATGAGCAGTTCTTC
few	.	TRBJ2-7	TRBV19	CASSPRTVYEQYF	TGTGCCAGTAGTCCACGGACAGTCTACGAGCAGTACTTC
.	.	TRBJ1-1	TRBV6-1	CASGGRGNTEAFF	TGTGCCAGCGGGGGCAGGGGGAACACTGAAGCTTTCTTT
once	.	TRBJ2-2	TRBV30	CAWSVVGGPSFTGELFF	TGTGCCTGGAGTGTAGTGGGGGGGCCTTCGTTCACCGGGGAGCTGTTTTTT
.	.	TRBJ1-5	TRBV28	CASSLSGNQPQHF	TGTGCCAGCAGTTTATCCGGGAATCAGCCCCAGCATTTT
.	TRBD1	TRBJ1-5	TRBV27	CASSPRNQGVLNQPQHF	TGTGCCAGCAGTCCTCGAAACCAGGGGGTCCTCAATCAGCCCCAGCATTTT
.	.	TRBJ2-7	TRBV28	CASSPPLSLAGLISYEQYF	TGTGCCAGCAGCCCGCCCCTCTCACTGGCGGGATTGATCTCCTACGAGCAGTACTTC
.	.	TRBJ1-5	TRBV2	CASRKGFAGGRNQPQHF	TGTGCCAGCAGGAAGGGCTTCGCGGGGGGCCGCAATCAGCCCCAGCATTTT